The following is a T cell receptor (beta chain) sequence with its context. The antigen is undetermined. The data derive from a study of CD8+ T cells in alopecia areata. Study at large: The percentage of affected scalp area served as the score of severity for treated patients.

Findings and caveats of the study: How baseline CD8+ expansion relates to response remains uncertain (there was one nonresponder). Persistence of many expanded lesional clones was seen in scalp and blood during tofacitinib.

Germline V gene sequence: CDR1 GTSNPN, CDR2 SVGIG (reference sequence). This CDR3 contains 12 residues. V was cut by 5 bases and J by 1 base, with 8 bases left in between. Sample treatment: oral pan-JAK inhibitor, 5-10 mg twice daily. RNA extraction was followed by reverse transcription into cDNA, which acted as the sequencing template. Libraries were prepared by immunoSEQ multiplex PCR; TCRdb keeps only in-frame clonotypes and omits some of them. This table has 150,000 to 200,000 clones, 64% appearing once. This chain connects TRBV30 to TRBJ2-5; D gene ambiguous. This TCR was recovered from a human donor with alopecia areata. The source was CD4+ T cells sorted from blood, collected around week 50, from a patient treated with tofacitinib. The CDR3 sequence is CAWGVSQETQYF. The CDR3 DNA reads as TGTGCCTGGGGAGTAAGCCAAGAGACCCAGTACTTC.